The sequence of this T cell receptor (beta chain) was determined in a study of blood T cell repertoires in COVID-19. Across the study: Some COVID-19 samples were acute and others convalescent; all came from the United States, Italy and Spain. Nucleic acid was either cDNA or gDNA, and it came from T cells, B-cell-depleted T cells, or PBMCs.

This CDR3 spans 14 amino acids. Germline V gene sequence: CDR1 SQVTM, CDR2 ANQGSEA. The V gene end was trimmed by 5 bases and the J gene end by 5 bases; junction bases not matched to a gene: 8. Original data processing: Estimation of nucleated cell counts relied on the amplification of reference gene primers. Method: immunoSEQ multiplex PCR; TCRdb's copy keeps in-frame clones and lacks some. Clone size and the V and J calls come from that table; the DNA yielded D and trimming. Of about 92,000 clones in the sample, over 80% were seen once. The receptor was isolated from a woman older than 75 with active or convalescent COVID-19. The chain recombines TRBV29-1 with TRBJ1-5; 8 nucleotides align to TRBD1. Sample: peripheral blood. DNA of the CDR3: TGCAGCGTTTCGGACAGGGCCGATGATCAGCCCCAGCATTTT. Translating it yields CSVSDRADDQPQHF.